Below, one T cell receptor beta chain is given with its context. The target antigen is unknown. The record originates from a study of beta chain features in type 1 diabetes. Each of the CD4+ naive, central memory, regulatory and stem cell-like memory populations was sorted via CD45RO/CCR7/CD25/CD127/CD95/CD27. Losses at the gene ends were 2 bases for V and 3 bases for J; bases not matched to a gene: 2. Germline CDR1 is SGDLS and CDR2 is YYNGEE. The CDR3 is 15 residues long. Expressed TCRB transcripts were sequenced, since all the RNA that had been isolated was reverse transcribed. Naive, central memory and regulatory T cell samples yielded about 3.9 million reads on average. TCRdb's copy holds only in-frame clones and misses some; the assay was immunoSEQ multiplex PCR. This sample carries hundreds of thousands of clones, around 15% of them seen once, and the ten largest clones take just under 0.04%.

Study observations and caveats: The naive, central memory and Treg TCRB repertoires of patients appeared to be more similar to one another than those of healthy donors. All four CD4+ subsets from Type 1 diabetes patients carried moderately but significantly shorter TCRB CDR3s.

This receptor was taken from a man between 18 and 35 years old with type 1 diabetes. Sequencing was carried out using naive CD4+ T cells from blood. V usage is TRBV9 and J usage is TRBJ2-2, with 9 positions matching TRBD2. This CDR3 reads CASSVGGRDTGELFF. The CDR3 bases are TGTGCCAGCAGCGTGGGCGGGAGGGACACCGGGGAGCTGTTTTTT.